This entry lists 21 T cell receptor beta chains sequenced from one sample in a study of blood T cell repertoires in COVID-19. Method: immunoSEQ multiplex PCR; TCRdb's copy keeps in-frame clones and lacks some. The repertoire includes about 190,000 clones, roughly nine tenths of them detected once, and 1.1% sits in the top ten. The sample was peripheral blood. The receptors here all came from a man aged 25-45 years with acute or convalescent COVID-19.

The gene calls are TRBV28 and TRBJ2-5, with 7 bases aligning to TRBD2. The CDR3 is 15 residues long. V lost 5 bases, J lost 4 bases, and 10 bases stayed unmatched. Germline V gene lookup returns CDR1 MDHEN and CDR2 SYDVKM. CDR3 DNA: TGTGCCAGCAGTACCCGCTGGGACTACAGAGAGACCCAGTACTTC. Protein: CASSTRWDYRETQYF.

As DNA, the CDR3 is TGTGCTAGTGGTTTGGATCCGGGGGCAACTAATGAAAAACTGTTTTTT. Encoded protein: CASGLDPGATNEKLFF. The V gene is TRBV12-5, the J gene TRBJ1-4; tentative D call: TRBD1 (5 bases). Trimming shortened V by 1 base and J by 0 bases, and 9 bases separated the two germline ends. Germline assignment: CDR1 LGHNT and CDR2 FRNRAP. CDR3 length: 16 amino acids.

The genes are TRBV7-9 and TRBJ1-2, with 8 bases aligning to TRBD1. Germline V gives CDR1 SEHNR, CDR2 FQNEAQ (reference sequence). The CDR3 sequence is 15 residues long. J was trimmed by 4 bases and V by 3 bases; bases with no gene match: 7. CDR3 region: CASSFPGGSLYGYTF. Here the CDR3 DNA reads TGTGCCAGCAGCTTTCCAGGGGGCTCCCTCTATGGCTACACCTTC.

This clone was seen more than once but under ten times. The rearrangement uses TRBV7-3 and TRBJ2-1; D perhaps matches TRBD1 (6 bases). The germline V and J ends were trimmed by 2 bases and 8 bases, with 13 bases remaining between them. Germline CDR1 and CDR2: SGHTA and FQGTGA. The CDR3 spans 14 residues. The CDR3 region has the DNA TGTGCCAGCAGCTTAGGGCAGTCAGGGGATGAGCAGTTCTTC. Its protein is CASSLGQSGDEQFF.

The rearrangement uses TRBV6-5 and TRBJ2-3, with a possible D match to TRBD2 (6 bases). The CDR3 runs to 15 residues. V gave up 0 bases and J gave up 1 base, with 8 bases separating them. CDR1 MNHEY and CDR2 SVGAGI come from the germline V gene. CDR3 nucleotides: TGTGCCAGCAGTTACTCGCCGGGGGGCACAGATACGCAGTATTTT. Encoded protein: CASSYSPGGTDTQYF.

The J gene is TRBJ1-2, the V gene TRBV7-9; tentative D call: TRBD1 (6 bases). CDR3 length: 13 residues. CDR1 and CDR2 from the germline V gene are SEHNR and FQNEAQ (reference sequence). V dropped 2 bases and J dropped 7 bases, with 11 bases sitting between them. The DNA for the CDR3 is TGTGCCAGCAGCTTACCAGGGGTAGGTGGCTACACCTTC. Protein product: CASSLPGVGGYTF. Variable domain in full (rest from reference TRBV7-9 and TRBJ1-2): DTGVSQNPRHKITKRGQNVTFRCDPISEHNRLYWYRQTLGQGPEFLTYFQNEAQLEKSRLLSDRFSAERPKGSFSTLEIQRTEQGDSAMYLCASSLPGVGGYTFGSGTRLTVV.

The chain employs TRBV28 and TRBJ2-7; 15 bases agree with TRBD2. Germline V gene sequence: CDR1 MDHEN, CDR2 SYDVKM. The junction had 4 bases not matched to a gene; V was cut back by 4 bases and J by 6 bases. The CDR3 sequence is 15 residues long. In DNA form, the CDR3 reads TGTGCCAGCAGTTGGACTAGCGGGAGGGCCCGCGAGCAGTACTTC. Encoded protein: CASSWTSGRAREQYF.

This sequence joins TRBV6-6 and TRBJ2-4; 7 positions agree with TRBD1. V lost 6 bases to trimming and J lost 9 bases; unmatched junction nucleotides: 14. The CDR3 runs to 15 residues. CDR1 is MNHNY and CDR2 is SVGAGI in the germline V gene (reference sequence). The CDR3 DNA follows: TGTGCCAGCAGCGGAATACAGGGGAGTTGGAGCATTCAGTACTTC. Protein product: CASSGIQGSWSIQYF.

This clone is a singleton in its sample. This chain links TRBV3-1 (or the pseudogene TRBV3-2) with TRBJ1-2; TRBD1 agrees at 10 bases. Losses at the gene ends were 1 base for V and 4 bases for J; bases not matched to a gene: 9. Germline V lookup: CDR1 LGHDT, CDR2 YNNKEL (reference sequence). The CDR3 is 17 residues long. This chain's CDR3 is CASSQAGGRDRGYGYTF. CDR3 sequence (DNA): TGTGCCAGCAGCCAAGCCGGGGGACGGGACAGGGGCTATGGCTACACCTTC.

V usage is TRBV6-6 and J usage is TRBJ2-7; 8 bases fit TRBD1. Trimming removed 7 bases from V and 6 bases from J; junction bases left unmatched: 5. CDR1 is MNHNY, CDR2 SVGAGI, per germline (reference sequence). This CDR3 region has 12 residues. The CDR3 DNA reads TGTGCCAGCAACACAGGGGGACGCGAGCAGTACTTC. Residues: CASNTGGREQYF.

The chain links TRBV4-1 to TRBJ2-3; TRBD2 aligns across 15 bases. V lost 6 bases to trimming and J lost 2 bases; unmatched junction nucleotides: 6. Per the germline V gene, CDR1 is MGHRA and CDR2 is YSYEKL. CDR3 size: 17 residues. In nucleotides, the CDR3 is TGCGCCAGCAGGGGACTAGCGGGGGGCCTAACCACAGATACGCAGTATTTT. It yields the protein CASRGLAGGLTTDTQYF.

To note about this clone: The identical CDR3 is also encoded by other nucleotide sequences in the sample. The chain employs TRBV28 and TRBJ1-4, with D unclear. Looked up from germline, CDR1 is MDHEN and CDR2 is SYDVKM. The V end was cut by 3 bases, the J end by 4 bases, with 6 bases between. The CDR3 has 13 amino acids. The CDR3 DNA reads TGTGCCAGCAGTTTGTCCGGTAATGAAAAACTGTTTTTT. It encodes CASSLSGNEKLFF.

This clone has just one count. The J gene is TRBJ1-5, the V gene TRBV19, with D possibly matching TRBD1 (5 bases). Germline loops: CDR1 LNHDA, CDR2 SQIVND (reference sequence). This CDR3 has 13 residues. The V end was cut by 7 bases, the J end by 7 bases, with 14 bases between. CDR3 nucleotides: TGTGCCAGTAACGGTAGGGGAGGACAGCCCCAGCATTTT. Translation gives CASNGRGGQPQHF.

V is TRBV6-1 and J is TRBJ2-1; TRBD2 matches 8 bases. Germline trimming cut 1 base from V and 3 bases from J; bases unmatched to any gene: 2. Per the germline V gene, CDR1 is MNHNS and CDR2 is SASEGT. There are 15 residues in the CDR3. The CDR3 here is CASSEVSGSYNEQFF. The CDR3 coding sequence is TGTGCCAGCAGTGAAGTCAGCGGGAGCTACAATGAGCAGTTCTTC.

This CDR3 is CASSQERGASGRTGELFF. The CDR3 DNA follows: TGCGCCAGCAGCCAAGAGAGGGGAGCTAGCGGGAGGACCGGGGAGCTGTTTTTT. J is TRBJ2-2 and V is TRBV4-1; 11 nucleotides match TRBD2. The V gene end was trimmed by 0 bases and the J gene end by 5 bases; junction bases not matched to a gene: 8. The CDR3 has 18 residues. The germline CDR1 and CDR2 sequences are MGHRA and YSYEKL.

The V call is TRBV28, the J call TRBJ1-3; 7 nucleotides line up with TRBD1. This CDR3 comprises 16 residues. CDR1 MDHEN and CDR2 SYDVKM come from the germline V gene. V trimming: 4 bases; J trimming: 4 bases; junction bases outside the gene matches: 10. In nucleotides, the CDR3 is TGTGCCAGCAGTTCCCTAGGGGGCTTCGCCGGAAACACCATATATTTT. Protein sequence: CASSSLGGFAGNTIYF. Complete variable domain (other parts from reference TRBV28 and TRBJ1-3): DVKVTQSSRYLVKRTGEKVFLECVQDMDHENMFWYRQDPGLGLRLIYFSYDVKMKEKGDIPEGYSVSREKKERFSLILESASTNQTSMYLCASSSLGGFAGNTIYFGEGSWLTVV.

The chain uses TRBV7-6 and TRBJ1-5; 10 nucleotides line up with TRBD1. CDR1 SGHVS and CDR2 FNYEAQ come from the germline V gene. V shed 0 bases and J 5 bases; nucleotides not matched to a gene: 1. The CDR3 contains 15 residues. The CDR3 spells CASSLAGTGDQPQHF. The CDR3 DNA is TGTGCCAGCAGCTTAGCAGGGACAGGGGATCAGCCCCAGCATTTT.

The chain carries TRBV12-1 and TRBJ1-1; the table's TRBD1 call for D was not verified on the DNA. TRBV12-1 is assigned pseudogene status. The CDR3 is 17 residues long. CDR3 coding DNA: TGTGCCAGCAGCTTTCTGCCAGACAGGGAGCCGAACACTGAAGCTTTCTTT. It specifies CASSFLPDREPNTEAFF.

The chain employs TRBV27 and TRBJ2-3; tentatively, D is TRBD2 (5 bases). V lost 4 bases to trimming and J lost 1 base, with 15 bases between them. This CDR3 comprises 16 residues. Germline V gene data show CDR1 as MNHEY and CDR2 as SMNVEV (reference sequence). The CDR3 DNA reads TGTGCCAGCAGTTCCCAAAGAGGGAGCGGCACAGATACGCAGTATTTT. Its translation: CASSSQRGSGTDTQYF.

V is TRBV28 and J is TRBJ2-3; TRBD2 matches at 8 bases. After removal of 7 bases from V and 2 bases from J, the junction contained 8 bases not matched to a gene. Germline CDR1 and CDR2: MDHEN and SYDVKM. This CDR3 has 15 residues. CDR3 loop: CASNVASGLTDTQYF. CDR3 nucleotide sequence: TGTGCCAGCAATGTGGCTAGCGGGCTCACAGATACGCAGTATTTT.

This CDR3 reads CASRVGTGTEAFF. The DNA of the CDR3 is TGTGCCAGCAGGGTAGGGACAGGGACTGAAGCTTTCTTT. The V call is TRBV28, the J call TRBJ1-1; TRBD1 matches 9 bases. The CDR3 sequence is 13 residues long. The germline CDR1 and CDR2 sequences are MDHEN and SYDVKM. Losses at the gene ends were 6 bases for V and 5 bases for J; bases not matched to a gene: 4.